The 11 T cell receptor beta chains below all came from one sample that was sequenced in a study of OX40 agonist ivuxolimab in advanced cancers. Library generation was performed with the immunoSEQ multiplex PCR assay. Sourced from immuneACCESS, this table was stored by TCRdb with only in-frame sequences that have V and J called. A share of the clones is absent; for the studies checked, an unresolved V gene accounts for under half, and the remainder has no known explanation. The sample profile shows 65,000 to 90,000 clones; almost 85% of them were found once. The ten biggest clones cover approximately 0.63% of the sample. The sequenced sample was CD4+ or CD8+ T cells sorted from blood, obtained in a trial of the OX40 agonist ivuxolimab. These receptors all stem from an adult with an advanced solid tumor such as melanoma, head and neck, liver or kidney cancer.

A few counts support this clone. V is TRBV18 and J is TRBJ2-5; 8 nucleotides match TRBD1. In germline, CDR1 is KGHSH, CDR2 LQKENI. There are 15 residues in the CDR3. Trimming removed 2 bases from V and 3 bases from J; junction bases left unmatched: 5. Written as DNA, the CDR3 is TGTGCCAGCTCACCAGATACAGGGGGAGAAGAGACCCAGTACTTC. Protein sequence: CASSPDTGGEETQYF.

The chain has TRBV6-5 and TRBJ2-1; D not certain. CDR3 length equals 13 residues. Germline CDR1 reads MNHEY; CDR2 reads SVGAGI. V shed 7 bases and J shed 2 bases, with 9 bases lying between them. The CDR3, as DNA: TGTGCCAGCACTCAACAGACCTACAATGAGCAGTTCTTC. It codes for CASTQQTYNEQFF.

There are a few counts of this clone. The chain uses TRBV7-7 and TRBJ2-2, with TRBD1 as a possible D gene (5 bases). The CDR3 totals 15 residues. Trimming left V 5 bases short and J 5 bases short, with 15 bases between. The V gene's germline CDR1 is SSHAT and CDR2 FNYEAQ (reference sequence). Here the CDR3 DNA reads TGTGCCAGCAGCCCAGAGTCAGGGCGGACCGGGGAGCTGTTTTTT. This translates into CASSPESGRTGELFF.

This clone was counted a few times. V usage is TRBV18 and J usage is TRBJ1-1; D is unresolved. Deletions cut 2 bases from V and 6 bases from J, with 7 bases between. The CDR3 has 12 amino acids. Germline-derived CDR1 and CDR2 are KGHSH and LQKENI. The CDR3 protein is CASSPDLAEAFF. CDR3 DNA: TGTGCCAGCTCACCAGATTTGGCTGAAGCTTTCTTT.

This clone occurred once. The V call is TRBV7-9, the J call TRBJ1-6; D gene ambiguous. V was pared by 2 bases and J by 8 bases, with 7 bases between. This CDR3 is 13 amino acids long. Germline lookup yields CDR1 SEHNR and CDR2 FQNEAQ (reference sequence). The CDR3, as DNA: TGTGCCAGCAGCTTAAGTGGTCATTCACCCCTCCACTTT. This codes for CASSLSGHSPLHF.

This chain joins TRBV5-8 and TRBJ2-3; 8 nucleotides line up with TRBD1. The CDR3 has 17 residues. The germline V gene encodes CDR1 SGHTS and CDR2 YDEGEE. Trimming cost V 2 bases and J 2 bases; bases outside gene matches: 10. The CDR3 DNA is TGTGCCAGCAGCTTAAAAAGACAGGGGCGGCCCACAGATACGCAGTATTTT. This codes for CASSLKRQGRPTDTQYF.

The chain is built from TRBV7-8 and TRBJ2-2; D is possibly TRBD1 (5 bases). V was cut by 2 bases and J by 0 bases, with 7 bases left in between. Germline CDR1 SGHVS, CDR2 FQNEAQ. This CDR3 contains 15 residues. The CDR3 loop reads CASSLIRANTGELFF. CDR3 sequence (DNA): TGTGCCAGCAGCTTAATCAGGGCGAACACCGGGGAGCTGTTTTTT. The variable domain in full, completed from reference TRBV7-8 and TRBJ2-2, reads GAGVSQSPRYKVAKRGQDVALRCDPISGHVSLFWYQQALGQGPEFLTYFQNEAQLDKSGLPSDRFFAERPEGSVSTLKIQRTQQEDSAVYLCASSLIRANTGELFFGEGSRLTVL.

This chain connects TRBV6-6 to TRBJ2-3; D ambiguous. CDR3 size: 12 residues. Per germline, CDR1 MNHNY and CDR2 SVGAGI (reference sequence). The V gene lost 6 bases and the J gene lost 6 bases, with 10 bases spanning the gap. CDR3 residues: CASSSRFDTQYF. The CDR3 DNA sequence: TGTGCCAGCAGCTCGCGTTTTGATACGCAGTATTTT.

The V gene is TRBV19, the J gene TRBJ2-5, with TRBD2 as a possible D gene (6 bases). Germline loops: CDR1 LNHDA, CDR2 SQIVND (reference sequence). The CDR3 totals 15 residues. The V and J ends lost 2 bases and 5 bases respectively, with 15 bases between them. This chain's CDR3 is CASSIWGVGQETQYF. CDR3 nucleotide sequence: TGTGCCAGTAGTATATGGGGGGTTGGTCAGGAGACCCAGTACTTC.

By sample fraction, this clone is medium-sized. V and J are TRBV20-1 and TRBJ1-1; the D is unclear. This CDR3 is 11 amino acids long. CDR1 and CDR2 from the germline V gene are DFQATT and SNEGSKA (reference sequence). Trimming took 0 bases from V and 11 from J, leaving 10 bases between them. The CDR3 nucleotides are TGCAGTGCTAGAGATGCCGGGGAGGCTTTCTTT. Translation gives CSARDAGEAFF.

The rearrangement uses TRBV7-2 and TRBJ2-5; D unclear. The length of the CDR3 is 13 residues. V lost 5 bases, J lost 1 base, and 8 bases lay in between. Germline V gives CDR1 SGHTA, CDR2 FQGNSA. The CDR3 protein is CASSQRVQETQYF. The CDR3 DNA follows: TGTGCCAGCAGCCAAAGAGTCCAAGAGACCCAGTACTTC.